One sample yielded the 21 T cell receptor beta chains listed below, sequenced in a study of blood T cell repertoires in COVID-19. This table comes from immunoSEQ multiplex PCR, and its TCRdb copy is limited to in-frame clones, with some not included. The table records some 340,000 clones, under 85% of them present only once. The sample was PBMCs or T cells enriched from blood (not recorded which). Every receptor here comes from a woman between 45 and 60 years old who had recovered from COVID-19.

CDR3 residues: CATSRDLLQTREQFF. The CDR3, as DNA: TGTGCCACCAGCAGAGATCTACTCCAGACTAGAGAGCAGTTCTTC. The gene calls are TRBV15 and TRBJ2-1, with a weak D call TRBD2 (6 bases). This CDR3 has 15 amino acids. V lost 0 bases and J 10 bases, leaving 16 bases between the germline ends. Germline values: CDR1 LNHNV, CDR2 YYDKDF (reference sequence).

The chain employs TRBV11-2 and TRBJ1-4; D is ambiguous. With 1 base removed from V and 8 bases from J, the gap between germline ends came to 17 bases. The CDR3 consists of 16 residues. Germline V CDR1 and CDR2: SGHAT, FQNNGV. CDR3 loop: CASSLVKGEDVEKLFF. The CDR3 DNA sequence: TGTGCCAGCAGCTTAGTAAAGGGAGAGGATGTGGAAAAACTGTTTTTT.

The chain recombines TRBV11-2 with TRBJ1-6; 10 nucleotides line up with TRBD1. Trimming at V came to 3 bases and at J to 3 bases, leaving 2 bases not matched to a gene. CDR1 and CDR2 (germline): SGHAT, FQNNGV. CDR3 length: 16 amino acids. Here the CDR3 DNA reads TGTGCCAGCAGCTTGACAGGGGGCGGCTATAATTCACCCCTCCACTTT. Protein product: CASSLTGGGYNSPLHF.

V and J are TRBV19 and TRBJ1-1, with 7 bases fitting TRBD1. The CDR3 is 16 amino acids. Germline-derived CDR1 and CDR2 are LNHDA and SQIVND (reference sequence). Trimming removed 6 bases from V and 0 bases from J; junction bases left unmatched: 10. In DNA, the CDR3 is TGTGCCAGTAGGCCGGGACAGAGATTAATGAACACTGAAGCTTTCTTT. Protein product: CASRPGQRLMNTEAFF.

This clone came up once. The chain has TRBV7-9 and TRBJ2-2; D is perhaps TRBD2 (5 bases). Trimming removed 2 bases at V and 0 bases at J, with 7 bases between. There are 15 residues in the CDR3. Germline loops: CDR1 SEHNR, CDR2 FQNEAQ (reference sequence). CDR3 sequence reads: CASSLLATNTGELFF. CDR3 in DNA: TGTGCCAGCAGCTTATTAGCGACGAACACCGGGGAGCTGTTTTTT. Filled out from reference TRBV7-9 and TRBJ2-2, the complete variable domain reads DTGVSQNPRHKITKRGQNVTFRCDPISEHNRLYWYRQTLGQGPEFLTYFQNEAQLEKSRLLSDRFSAERPKGSFSTLEIQRTEQGDSAMYLCASSLLATNTGELFFGEGSRLTVL.

The chain employs TRBV23-1 and TRBJ2-5, with TRBD1 matching over 8 bases. Being an ORF, TRBV23-1 has a function that is uncertain. The junction had 7 bases not matched to a gene; V was cut back by 4 bases and J by 0 bases. The CDR3 runs to 16 residues. Here the CDR3 reads CASSRPRGQDQETQYF. Here the CDR3 DNA reads TGCGCCAGCAGTCGCCCGCGGGGACAGGACCAAGAGACCCAGTACTTC.

The CDR3 loop reads CASTAGTGGNKLFF. The CDR3 DNA is TGTGCCAGCACCGCCGGGACAGGGGGCAACAAACTGTTTTTT. The V and J genes are TRBV2 and TRBJ1-4, with 12 bases that match TRBD1. This CDR3 is built from 14 residues. V lost 7 bases, J lost 11 bases, and 8 bases stayed unmatched. Germline V gene sequence: CDR1 SNHLY, CDR2 FYNNEI.

This sequence joins TRBV7-8 and TRBJ1-2, with D maybe TRBD1 (5 bases). V dropped 1 base and J dropped 4 bases, with 10 bases sitting between them. The CDR3 contains 14 residues. Per germline, CDR1 SGHVS and CDR2 FQNEAQ. CDR3 DNA: TGTGCCAGCAGCTTAGGACGCCAGGGCTATGGCTACACCTTC. It codes for CASSLGRQGYGYTF.

The chain links TRBV29-1 to TRBJ1-1; 7 nucleotides match TRBD1. This CDR3 has 12 amino acids. The ends lost 7 bases at V and 4 bases at J; junction bases unmatched: 6. Per germline, CDR1 SQVTM and CDR2 ANQGSEA. In nucleotides, the CDR3 is TGCAGCGGACAGGGAAGGGGCACTGAAGCTTTCTTT. It specifies CSGQGRGTEAFF. Full variable domain (rest looked up from reference TRBV29-1 and TRBJ1-1): SAVISQKPSRDICQRGTSLTIQCQVDSQVTMMFWYRQQPGQSLTLIATANQGSEATYESGFVIDKFPISRPNLTFSTLTVSNMSPEDSSIYLCSGQGRGTEAFFGQGTRLTVV.

CDR3 bases: TGTGCCAGCAGCGTAGGGCCCCAGGGGATGAACACTGAAGCTTTCTTT. The encoded protein is CASSVGPQGMNTEAFF. The chain carries TRBV9 and TRBJ1-1; perhaps TRBD1 as D (6 bases). Germline V lookup: CDR1 SGDLS, CDR2 YYNGEE. The length of the CDR3 is 16 residues. Trimming took 0 bases from V and 0 from J, leaving 12 bases between them. The entire variable domain, with the rest obtained from reference TRBV9 and TRBJ1-1, is as follows: DSGVTQTPKHLITATGQRVTLRCSPRSGDLSVYWYQQSLDQGLQFLIQYYNGEERAKGNILERFSAQQFPDLHSELNLSSLELGDSALYFCASSVGPQGMNTEAFFGQGTRLTVV.

The rearrangement links TRBV7-8 to TRBJ2-1; 7 bases align to TRBD2. Germline CDR1 reads SGHVS; CDR2 reads FQNEAQ. The CDR3 contains 12 residues. Unmatched junction bases numbered 7, after V lost 5 bases and J lost 12 bases. CDR3 sequence: CASSPPSGLQFF. The CDR3 DNA reads as TGTGCCAGCAGCCCGCCTAGCGGTCTGCAGTTCTTC.

V is TRBV27 and J is TRBJ2-7; perhaps TRBD1 as D (6 bases). The CDR3 covers 16 residues. Trimming stripped 4 bases from V and 3 bases from J, with 19 bases between. The germline CDR1 and CDR2 sequences are MNHEY and SMNVEV (reference sequence). The CDR3 nucleotides read TGTGCCAGCAGTTCCAACTACAGGGTCCCCATCTACGAGCAGTACTTC. Translation gives CASSSNYRVPIYEQYF.

This chain joins TRBV7-2 and TRBJ1-2; 7 nucleotides align to TRBD1. V dropped 5 bases and J dropped 1; count of bases not matched to a gene: 16. The CDR3 loop spans 18 amino acids. Germline loops: CDR1 SGHTA, CDR2 FQGNSA. CDR3 in DNA: TGTGCCAGCAGCCCTAAAACTCGAAAGGGGGCGATTAACTATGGCTACACCTTC. It translates to CASSPKTRKGAINYGYTF.

The rearrangement uses TRBV9 and TRBJ2-5, with 11 bases matching TRBD2. Germline V lookup: CDR1 SGDLS, CDR2 YYNGEE. The CDR3 loop spans 19 amino acids. The V and J ends lost 4 bases and 2 bases, in that order; junction bases with no gene match: 16. This CDR3 reads CASSPQGVLAGGGQETQYF. The CDR3 DNA sequence: TGTGCCAGCAGCCCCCAGGGGGTCCTAGCGGGAGGTGGGCAAGAGACCCAGTACTTC.

The rearrangement links TRBV5-5 to TRBJ1-2, with D perhaps TRBD1 (5 bases). This CDR3 has 14 residues. CDR1 and CDR2 from the germline V gene are SGHKS and YYEKEE (reference sequence). V was pared by 5 bases and J by 4 bases, with 15 bases between. DNA for the CDR3: TGTGCCAGCAGACAGGCCCCCGGACGCTATGGCTACACCTTC. Amino acid sequence: CASRQAPGRYGYTF.

This clone appeared many times. The DNA of the CDR3 is TGTGCCAGCAGCCCTCGGGACACTGAAGCTTTCTTT. Its protein is CASSPRDTEAFF. The chain has TRBV6-6 and TRBJ1-1; D is unresolved. Germline CDR1 reads MNHNY; CDR2 reads SVGAGI (reference sequence). Trimming cost V 6 bases and J 3 bases, with 8 bases left between them. There are 12 residues in the CDR3.

The chain employs TRBV5-6 and TRBJ1-6; D is ambiguous. V was pared by 4 bases and J by 10 bases, with 15 bases between. CDR1 and CDR2 (germline): SGHDT, YYEEEE. This CDR3 comprises 14 residues. CDR3: CASSTDAEGSPLHF. The CDR3, as DNA: TGTGCCAGCAGCACGGATGCGGAGGGCTCACCCCTCCACTTT.

V gene TRBV7-9 combines with J gene TRBJ2-7, with 8 bases fitting TRBD1. CDR1 SEHNR and CDR2 FQNEAQ come from the germline V gene (reference sequence). Germline trimming cut 9 bases from V and 5 bases from J; bases unmatched to any gene: 3. The CDR3 is made up of 11 amino acids. The CDR3 DNA sequence: TGTGCCAGTCCAGGGGGCCACGAGCAGTACTTC. This codes for CASPGGHEQYF.

The chain uses TRBV7-6 and TRBJ2-7, with TRBD1 matching over 7 bases. This CDR3 spans 14 amino acids. V was clipped by 5 bases and J by 4 bases; unmatched bases: 8. Germline V lookup: CDR1 SGHVS, CDR2 FNYEAQ. DNA of the CDR3: TGTGCCAGCAGCCCCCGGACAGGAGTTTACGAGCAGTACTTC. Protein: CASSPRTGVYEQYF.

This clone has only one observation. Different DNA sequences within this sample yield the same CDR3. The genes are TRBV7-2 and TRBJ1-1, with 9 bases lining up with TRBD1. The germline gives CDR1 SGHTA, CDR2 FQGNSA. V was clipped by 5 bases and J by 4 bases; unmatched bases: 5. The CDR3 consists of 14 residues. The CDR3: CASSRTTGGTEAFF. The CDR3 nucleotides are TGTGCCAGCAGCAGGACGACAGGGGGCACTGAAGCTTTCTTT.

The chain combines TRBV5-1 with TRBJ1-6, with a tentative D call TRBD1 (5 bases). This CDR3 region has 17 residues. The germline V gene encodes CDR1 SGHRS and CDR2 YFSETQ. The V gene lost 0 bases and the J gene lost 7 bases, with 17 bases spanning the gap. The CDR3 DNA reads as TGCGCCAGCAGCTTGGAACTTGCAGGGCCGGGCAATTCACCCCTCCACTTT. This codes for CASSLELAGPGNSPLHF. The whole variable domain, remainder taken from reference TRBV5-1 and TRBJ1-6, is KAGVTQTPRYLIKTRGQQVTLSCSPISGHRSVSWYQQTPGQGLQFLFEYFSETQRNKGNFPGRFSGRQFSNSRSEMNVSTLELGDSALYLCASSLELAGPGNSPLHFGNGTRLTVT.